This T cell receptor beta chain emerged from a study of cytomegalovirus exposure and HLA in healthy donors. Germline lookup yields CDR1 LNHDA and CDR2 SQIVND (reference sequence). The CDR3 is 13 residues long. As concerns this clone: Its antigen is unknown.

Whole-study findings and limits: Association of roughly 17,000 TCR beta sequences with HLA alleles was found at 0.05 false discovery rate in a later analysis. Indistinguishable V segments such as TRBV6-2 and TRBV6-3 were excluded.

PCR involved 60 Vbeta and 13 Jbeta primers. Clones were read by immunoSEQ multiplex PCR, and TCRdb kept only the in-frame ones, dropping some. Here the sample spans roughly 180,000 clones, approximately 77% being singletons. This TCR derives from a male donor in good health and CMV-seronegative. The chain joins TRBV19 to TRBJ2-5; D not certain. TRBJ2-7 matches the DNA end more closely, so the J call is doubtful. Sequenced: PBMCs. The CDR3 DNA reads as TGTGCCAGTAGTCCCACGTCCCCCTACGAGCAGTACTTC. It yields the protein CASSPTSPYEQYF.